The clone carrying this TCR beta chain occurred once. The data were taken from a study of CD8 T cells in Susac syndrome. Negative isolation yielded CD4+ and CD8+ T cells, and FACS enriched TEMRA cells. This CDR3 is 13 amino acids long. The V gene's germline CDR1 is GTSNPN and CDR2 SVGIG (reference sequence). The V and J ends lost 0 bases and 4 bases respectively, with 6 bases between them. It was with random hexamers that roughly 0.45 to 1 ug RNA was reverse transcribed. TCRdb reanalysed the immunoSEQ multiplex PCR reads using MiXCR and keeps one entry per CDR3 protein. The sample carries tens of thousands of distinct CDR3 sequences, just under 95% recorded once.

The source of this sequence is a human donor with Susac syndrome. The chain has TRBV30 and TRBJ2-2, with D uncertain. Sequencing was done on a sample of CD4+ T cells from PBMCs. The CDR3 loop reads CAWSVTFTGELFF. The CDR3 region has the DNA TGTGCCTGGAGTGTCACCTTCACCGGGGAGCTGTTTTTT.